This TCR beta chain was identified during a study of shared clonotypes between healthy human individuals. Study-level points and caveats: Generation probability values for non-shared clonotypes were lower than those for clonotypes shared by all four donors. Larger richness was generally estimated for naive than memory subsets.

CD45RO negativity and positive selection for CCR7 defined naive CD8 cells, a population that excluded terminally differentiated effector memory CD45RA+ cells. The ends lost 2 bases at V and 4 bases at J; junction bases unmatched: 10. The CDR3 contains 16 residues. Germline V gives CDR1 SGHNT, CDR2 YYREEE (reference sequence). A note on this clone: Its target is unknown.

Original analysis: ImmunoSEQ output lacked quality scores and full-length reads, limiting matched filtering. Sequenced by immunoSEQ multiplex PCR; TCRdb stores in-frame clones only, minus some. V and J calls and clone size are those listed in that table; D and trimming were worked out from the DNA. The data show hundreds of thousands of clones, with roughly 98% seen just once and 0.3% held by the top ten. Input material: naive CD8+ T cells sorted from blood. J is TRBJ1-2 and V is TRBV5-4, with 8 nucleotides matching TRBD1. This clonotype originated in a man younger than 45 in good health. Here the CDR3 reads CASSFAQGARLYGYTF. DNA for the CDR3: TGTGCCAGCAGCTTCGCTCAGGGGGCGCGGCTCTATGGCTACACCTTC. Full variable domain (rest looked up from reference TRBV5-4 and TRBJ1-2): ETGVTQSPTHLIKTRGQQVTLRCSSQSGHNTVSWYQQALGQGPQFIFQYYREEENGRGNFPPRFSGLQFPNYSSELNVNALELDDSALYLCASSFAQGARLYGYTFGSGTRLTVV.